Following are 21 T cell receptor beta chains from one sample sequenced in a study of cytomegalovirus exposure and HLA in healthy donors. The study ran its PCR with 60 Vbeta and 13 Jbeta primers. The repertoire was sequenced with immunoSEQ multiplex PCR; TCRdb's copy has only in-frame clones and lacks some. The sample lists 210,000 or so clones; approximately 84% were seen once. The sample consisted of PBMCs. The receptors here all came from a middle-aged woman in good health and CMV-seronegative.

CDR3 amino acids: CASSLMGTGNYEQYF. CDR3 DNA: TGTGCCAGCAGTTTAATGGGGACAGGGAACTACGAGCAGTACTTC. The chain recombines TRBV27 with TRBJ2-7, with 9 bases that match TRBD1. V lost 2 bases and J lost 3; bases outside the gene matches: 5. Germline V gene sequence: CDR1 MNHEY, CDR2 SMNVEV (reference sequence). This CDR3 spans 15 amino acids.

The chain carries TRBV29-1 and TRBJ2-7, with 12 bases lining up with TRBD1. Germline V CDR1 and CDR2: SQVTM, ANQGSEA. The CDR3 extends over 14 amino acids. V lost 6 bases to trimming and J lost 5 bases; unmatched junction nucleotides: 8. The CDR3 bases are TGCAGCGTGGGGGGGACAGGGGGCTTCCACGAGCAGTACTTC. Encoded protein: CSVGGTGGFHEQYF.

The chain employs TRBV11-3 and TRBJ1-2; D unresolved. Germline assignment: CDR1 SGHNT and CDR2 YENEEA. The V gene lost 5 bases and the J gene lost 1 base, with 8 bases spanning the gap. This CDR3 spans 13 amino acids. The CDR3 DNA reads TGTGCCAGCAGCCCGGGGTTTAACTATGGCTACACCTTC. Translating gives CASSPGFNYGYTF.

The chain recombines TRBV4-3 with TRBJ1-2, with D maybe TRBD1 (5 bases). V lost 0 bases, J lost 6 bases, and 11 bases lay in between. The germline V gene has CDR1 LGHNA and CDR2 YSLEER. The CDR3 runs 14 residues. This chain's CDR3 is CASSQEGQGDGYTF. For the CDR3, the DNA is TGCGCCAGCAGCCAAGAAGGGCAGGGCGATGGCTACACCTTC.

The chain employs TRBV28 and TRBJ1-1; D is possibly TRBD1 (6 bases). CDR3 length: 13 amino acids. Germline CDR1 MDHEN, CDR2 SYDVKM. Trimming stripped 6 bases from V and 6 bases from J, with 14 bases between. The CDR3 here is CASSQGTRAEAFF. The CDR3 region has the DNA TGTGCCAGCAGCCAGGGGACGAGGGCTGAAGCTTTCTTT.

The V and J genes are TRBV7-3 and TRBJ2-3; D is ambiguous. Germline CDR1 SGHTA, CDR2 FQGTGA. V gave up 5 bases and J gave up 1 base, with 10 bases separating them. The CDR3 totals 14 residues. For the CDR3, the DNA is TGTGCCAGCAGCCCTAAGTTTGGCACAGATACGCAGTATTTT. This codes for CASSPKFGTDTQYF.

The genes are TRBV9 and TRBJ2-3; TRBD1 is a possible D gene (5 bases). V gave up 1 base and J gave up 4 bases, with 10 bases separating them. CDR3 size: 14 residues. CDR1 is SGDLS, CDR2 YYNGEE, per germline. In DNA, the CDR3 is TGTGCCAGCAGCGTAAGGTTAGGGGCAGATACGCAGTATTTT. Its protein is CASSVRLGADTQYF.

The chain uses TRBV6-1 and TRBJ2-1, with 7 bases fitting TRBD1. This CDR3 contains 12 residues. Losses at the gene ends were 3 bases for V and 12 bases for J; bases not matched to a gene: 5. Germline V lookup: CDR1 MNHNS, CDR2 SASEGT. CDR3 sequence: CASSDGTETQFF. CDR3 nucleotides: TGTGCCAGCAGTGATGGGACAGAAACGCAGTTCTTC.

The V call is TRBV19, the J call TRBJ2-1, with TRBD2 matching over 12 bases. Trimming removed 7 bases from V and 4 bases from J; junction bases left unmatched: 8. The CDR3 runs to 16 residues. From germline, CDR1 is LNHDA and CDR2 SQIVND (reference sequence). Here the CDR3 reads CASTSSLAGGYNEQFF. The CDR3 DNA follows: TGTGCCAGTACCTCCTCCCTAGCGGGGGGGTACAATGAGCAGTTCTTC.

The chain uses TRBV6-1 and TRBJ2-1, with a weak D call TRBD1 (6 bases). V lost 4 bases and J 9 bases, leaving 10 bases between the germline ends. There are 12 residues in the CDR3. Germline CDR1 reads MNHNS; CDR2 reads SASEGT. Here the CDR3 reads CASSAQGGEQFF. The DNA for the CDR3 is TGTGCCAGCAGTGCACAGGGCGGTGAGCAGTTCTTC.

About this clone: A read error may account for a junction end that differs from germline. The J gene is TRBJ2-5, the V gene TRBV2; TRBD1 is a possible D gene (6 bases). CDR3 size: 13 residues. The germline CDR1 and CDR2 sequences are SNHLY and FYNNEI. The CDR3 region is CASITSGVTGINF. The DNA for the CDR3 is TGTGCCAGCATTACGTCTGGGGTAACAGGGATAAACTTC. The variable domain in full, with the rest retrieved from reference TRBV2 and TRBJ2-5, is EPEVTQTPSHQVTQMGQEVILRCVPISNHLYFYWYRQILGQKVEFLVSFYNNEISEKSEIFDDQFSVERPDGSNFTLKIRSTKLEDSAMYFCASITSGVTGINFGPGTRLLVL.

This chain joins TRBV10-3 and TRBJ1-1; D may be TRBD1 (5 bases). The germline CDR1 and CDR2 sequences are ENHRY and SYGVKD. V was clipped by 6 bases and J by 5 bases, with 13 bases between them. The CDR3 extends over 13 amino acids. CDR3 sequence reads: CAIRADTTTEAFF. The CDR3 DNA reads as TGTGCCATCAGGGCGGACACGACTACTGAAGCTTTCTTT.

The rearrangement uses TRBV7-3 and TRBJ1-1; D not resolved. From germline, CDR1 is SGHTA and CDR2 FQGTGA. V gave up 5 bases and J gave up 4 bases, with 14 bases separating them. There are 14 residues in the CDR3. CDR3 loop: CASSPSPRVTEAFF. The DNA of the CDR3 is TGTGCCAGCAGCCCGAGCCCGAGGGTCACTGAAGCTTTCTTT.

The CDR3 nucleotides read TGTGCCAGCAGCTTACGCCAGGAAAGAGAAGCTTTCTTT. It translates to CASSLRQEREAFF. The chain carries TRBV7-2 and TRBJ1-1; no clear D gene. V was cut by 2 bases and J by 8 bases, with 12 bases left in between. Germline assignment: CDR1 SGHTA and CDR2 FQGNSA. This CDR3 region has 13 residues.

The rearrangement uses TRBV18 and TRBJ1-2, with 7 bases aligning to TRBD1. The germline gives CDR1 KGHSH, CDR2 LQKENI. The CDR3 has 14 amino acids. V lost 5 bases to trimming and J lost 0 bases; unmatched junction nucleotides: 3. The CDR3 sequence is CASSNRGPNYGYTF. CDR3 in DNA: TGTGCCAGCTCAAACAGGGGACCTAACTATGGCTACACCTTC.

This chain links TRBV6-5 with TRBJ2-3, with 10 bases fitting TRBD2. Germline CDR1 reads MNHEY; CDR2 reads SVGAGI. The CDR3 loop spans 15 amino acids. V was pared by 0 bases and J by 6 bases, with 3 bases of the junction left unmatched. CDR3 nucleotides: TGTGCCAGCAGTTACTCGTCTAGCGGGGGTGATACGCAGTATTTT. Amino acids: CASSYSSSGGDTQYF.

CDR3 loop: CASRTGANEAFF. The CDR3, as DNA: TGTGCCAGCAGAACAGGGGCGAATGAAGCTTTCTTT. This sequence joins TRBV2 and TRBJ1-1; TRBD1 aligns across 7 bases. The V and J ends lost 6 bases and 7 bases, in that order; junction bases with no gene match: 5. Germline CDR1 reads SNHLY; CDR2 reads FYNNEI. The CDR3 runs 12 residues.

The chain has TRBV6-6 and TRBJ1-1, with no clear D. Germline values: CDR1 MNHNY, CDR2 SVGAGI (reference sequence). The CDR3 is 13 amino acids. V lost 4 bases and J 1 base, leaving 7 bases between the germline ends. CDR3 in DNA: TGTGCCAGCAGTTTATCTACGAACACTGAAGCTTTCTTT. Translated, it gives CASSLSTNTEAFF.

The chain has TRBV2 and TRBJ2-5; 7 nucleotides agree with TRBD1. The ends lost 5 bases at V and 1 base at J; junction bases unmatched: 7. The CDR3 runs 15 residues. Germline-derived CDR1 and CDR2 are SNHLY and FYNNEI. The CDR3 reads CASSLGTAIQETQYF. CDR3 in DNA: TGTGCCAGCAGTCTTGGGACAGCTATCCAAGAGACCCAGTACTTC.

The chain joins TRBV19 to TRBJ2-3, with 9 bases lining up with TRBD1. Per the germline V gene, CDR1 is LNHDA and CDR2 is SQIVND (reference sequence). J lost 5 bases, V lost 1 base, and 7 bases had no gene match. CDR3 length: 16 residues. The CDR3 reads CASSIGGQGRGDTQYF. Written as DNA, the CDR3 is TGTGCCAGTAGTATAGGGGGACAGGGTCGAGGAGATACGCAGTATTTT. Complete variable domain (other parts from reference TRBV19 and TRBJ2-3): DGGITQSPKYLFRKEGQNVTLSCEQNLNHDAMYWYRQDPGQGLRLIYYSQIVNDFQKGDIAEGYSVSREKKESFPLTVTSAQKNPTAFYLCASSIGGQGRGDTQYFGPGTRLTVL.

V is TRBV7-2 and J is TRBJ2-7; D may be TRBD1 (5 bases). V shed 3 bases and J shed 7 bases, with 10 bases lying between them. The germline V gene has CDR1 SGHTA and CDR2 FQGNSA. This CDR3 spans 12 amino acids. CDR3 protein: CASSFSQGEQYF. As DNA, the CDR3 is TGTGCCAGCAGCTTTTCTCAGGGTGAGCAGTACTTC.